This record concerns one T cell receptor beta chain sequence. Antigen specificity is unknown. The data were obtained in a study of blood T cells in healthy people across ages. Broader study findings: Any changes in expanded clonotypes were possibly confounded, as donor CMV status remained unknown.

V shed 2 bases and J 5 bases; nucleotides not matched to a gene: 10. Germline V gives CDR1 DFQATT, CDR2 SNEGSKA (reference sequence). The CDR3 runs to 16 residues. Per-sample PBMC isolation yielded at least 6.5 million cells. Alongside a J-beta primer mix, a sample-barcoded 5' primer served in a second PCR lasting 7 to 11 cycles. TCRdb re-analysed the 5' RACE reads in MiXCR, keeping a single row per CDR3 protein. Altogether more than 1,000,000 distinct CDR3 sequences are present, about 23% being singletons, with the ten largest covering about 0.72%. In addition, the sample was reused for a study of T cells of mothers and their children.

The specimen sequenced was blood. V and J are TRBV20-1 and TRBJ2-2, with TRBD2 matching 8 bases. The receptor comes from a girl under 10 years old in good health. The chain's CDR3 is CSARPLASGLTGELFF. CDR3 nucleotides: TGCAGTGCTAGACCCCTGGCTAGCGGGTTAACCGGGGAGCTGTTTTTT.